Below, 24 T cell receptor beta chains from the same sample are listed, as sequenced in a study of T cell repertoires in cytomegalovirus infection. TCRdb independently ran MiXCR on the reads; one entry per CDR3 protein. Among nearly 700,000 distinct CDR3 sequences, 33% were seen once, and the ten largest hold 18%. The antigens these receptors bind are not known. Sequenced here: cultured PBMCs, sampled from culture after CMV antigen stimulation. The origin of the receptors is a human donor in good health (CMV status not recorded). Some clones in this sample may be carry-over from other donors' samples.

The chain is built from TRBV18 and TRBJ2-3, with 7 bases identical to TRBD2. Trimming removed 8 bases from V and 0 bases from J; junction bases left unmatched: 5. Per the germline V gene, CDR1 is KGHSH and CDR2 is LQKENI. This CDR3 has 14 residues. The CDR3 nucleotides are TGTGCCAGCGCCCGACTAGCTAGCACAGATACGCAGTATTTT. This encodes CASARLASTDTQYF.

This chain connects TRBV4-1 to TRBJ2-1; no clear D. Looked up from germline, CDR1 is MGHRA and CDR2 is YSYEKL. The ends were cut back, 0 bases at V and 4 bases at J, with 10 bases in the middle. The length of the CDR3 is 15 residues. The CDR3: CASSQERIGYNEQFF. As DNA, the CDR3 is TGCGCCAGCAGCCAAGAGAGGATAGGGTACAATGAGCAGTTCTTC.

A few counts support this clonotype. The rearrangement joins TRBV27 to TRBJ1-6; TRBD1 might be the D (5 bases). With 5 bases removed from V and 4 bases from J, the gap between germline ends came to 15 bases. This CDR3 has 16 residues. The germline V gene encodes CDR1 MNHEY and CDR2 SMNVEV (reference sequence). CDR3: CASSVPRDGYNSPLHF. The DNA of the CDR3 is TGTGCCAGCAGTGTCCCTCGGGACGGATATAATTCACCCCTCCACTTT.

This clonotype was seen ten or more times. CDR3 DNA sequence: TGTGCCAGCAGCTTAGCGGGACAGGGGAACAATGAGCAGTTCTTC. Translated: CASSLAGQGNNEQFF. The chain combines TRBV7-2 with TRBJ2-1; 10 bases are shared with TRBD1. V was pared by 0 bases and J by 5 bases, with 1 base of the junction left unmatched. CDR1 SGHTA and CDR2 FQGNSA come from the germline V gene. CDR3 size: 15 residues.

V usage is TRBV20-1 and J usage is TRBJ1-5; no clear D. This CDR3 contains 14 residues. In germline, CDR1 is DFQATT, CDR2 SNEGSKA (reference sequence). V lost 6 bases and J 1 base, leaving 13 bases between the germline ends. CDR3 coding DNA: TGCAGTGCCCTCTGGGGTAGCAGCAATCAGCCCCAGCATTTT. Amino acids: CSALWGSSNQPQHF.

This clonotype was counted many times. V gene TRBV7-2 combines with J gene TRBJ1-1; possible D gene TRBD1, 6 bases. This CDR3 has 14 amino acids. V was shortened by 4 bases and J by 1 base, with 10 bases between the two germline ends. Germline V gene data show CDR1 as SGHTA and CDR2 as FQGNSA. The CDR3 DNA reads as TGTGCCAGCAGCTCGAGACAGGAGAACACTGAAGCTTTCTTT. Its translation: CASSSRQENTEAFF.

The V gene is TRBV27, the J gene TRBJ1-1; 7 bases align to TRBD1. This CDR3 has 17 residues. Trimming cost V 5 bases and J 5 bases; bases outside gene matches: 17. Germline V gene data show CDR1 as MNHEY and CDR2 as SMNVEV (reference sequence). The CDR3 here is CASSLIVGTAVSTEAFF. The CDR3 nucleotides are TGTGCCAGCAGTCTCATCGTCGGGACAGCGGTTTCAACTGAAGCTTTCTTT.

This clonotype was found a few times. The chain recombines TRBV28 with TRBJ1-1, with D uncertain. The germline V gene has CDR1 MDHEN and CDR2 SYDVKM. The CDR3 totals 13 residues. Trimming took 1 base from V and 10 from J, leaving 13 bases between them. In nucleotides, the CDR3 is TGTGCCAGCAGTTTATCCGCACGTGGGAGAGCTTTCTTT. Translated: CASSLSARGRAFF.

The chain combines TRBV20-1 with TRBJ2-1; D unresolved. Germline V CDR1 and CDR2: DFQATT, SNEGSKA (reference sequence). CDR3 length: 11 amino acids. Trimming left V 2 bases short and J 8 bases short, with 7 bases between. The CDR3: CSARYRYEQFF. The DNA of the CDR3 is TGCAGTGCTAGATACCGATATGAGCAGTTCTTC.

This clonotype was seen a handful of times. DNA for the CDR3: TGTGCCAGCACCCAATGGGACAGGGGCTCACCCCTCCACTTT. Protein: CASTQWDRGSPLHF. The chain combines TRBV7-9 with TRBJ1-6; 10 bases are a match to TRBD1. Germline V gene lookup returns CDR1 SEHNR and CDR2 FQNEAQ (reference sequence). V lost 7 bases, J lost 10 bases, and 7 bases stayed unmatched. The CDR3 has 14 residues.

This clonotype was recorded a few times. The chain employs TRBV6-2 or TRBV6-3 and TRBJ2-7; 8 bases are a match to TRBD1. The germline V gene encodes CDR1 MNHEY and CDR2 SVGEGT. V lost 5 bases to trimming and J lost 2 bases; unmatched junction nucleotides: 2. This CDR3 has 13 residues. The CDR3 is CASSDRGAYEQYF. The CDR3 DNA is TGTGCCAGCAGTGACAGGGGCGCCTACGAGCAGTACTTC.

CDR3 amino acids: CASSERGASYEQYF. CDR3 DNA sequence: TGTGCCAGCAGTGAACGGGGGGCCTCCTACGAGCAGTACTTC. The chain combines TRBV2 with TRBJ2-7, with D maybe TRBD2 (7 bases). V lost 2 bases to trimming and J lost 0 bases, with 8 bases between them. This CDR3 contains 14 residues. In germline, CDR1 is SNHLY, CDR2 FYNNEI.

In this sample, this clonotype turned up many times. The genes are TRBV7-8 and TRBJ1-2; 7 nucleotides agree with TRBD1. The V and J ends lost 0 bases and 4 bases, in that order; junction bases with no gene match: 5. There are 15 residues in the CDR3. CDR1 is SGHVS, CDR2 FQNEAQ, per germline. The CDR3 DNA sequence: TGTGCCAGCAGCTTAGCCCCCGGGACAGCCTATGGCTACACCTTC. This encodes CASSLAPGTAYGYTF.

The chain is built from TRBV6-2 or TRBV6-3 and TRBJ2-2; TRBD2 matches 9 bases. The length of the CDR3 is 18 residues. Per the germline V gene, CDR1 is MNHEY and CDR2 is SVGEGT. The ends lost 2 bases at V and 5 bases at J; junction bases unmatched: 12. The CDR3: CASSYLPGLAGVTGELFF. The CDR3 nucleotides are TGTGCCAGCAGTTACCTCCCGGGCTTAGCGGGAGTTACCGGGGAGCTGTTTTTT.

Remarks on this clonotype: It may be a read error: a sequence one base away is much more abundant. The genes are TRBV7-2 and TRBJ2-5; TRBD1 matches at 10 bases. Germline CDR1 SGHTA, CDR2 FQGNSA. V trimming: 7 bases; J trimming: 3 bases; junction bases outside the gene matches: 5. The CDR3 covers 14 residues. The DNA of the CDR3 is TGTGCCAGCAAGGACAGGGGGAGGAAAGAGACCCAGTACTTC. This gives the protein CASKDRGRKETQYF. The full variable domain, rest sourced from reference TRBV7-2 and TRBJ2-5, is GAGVSQSPSNKVTEKGKDVELRCDPISGHTALYWYRQSLGQGLEFLIYFQGNSAPDKSGLPSDRFSAERTGGSVSTLTIQRTQQEDSAVYLCASKDRGRKETQYFGPGTRLLVL.

The chain joins TRBV20-1 to TRBJ1-5; TRBD1 matches at 9 bases. The germline gives CDR1 DFQATT, CDR2 SNEGSKA (reference sequence). V lost 6 bases to trimming and J lost 4 bases; unmatched junction nucleotides: 4. This CDR3 is built from 13 residues. In DNA form, the CDR3 reads TGCAGTGCAGCCGGGACAGGGAATCAGCCCCAGCATTTT. Residues: CSAAGTGNQPQHF.

This clonotype was recorded a few times. CDR3 DNA sequence: TGTGCCAGCGAGTGGACAGAATTTAGCAATCAGCCCCAGCATTTT. It is translated as CASEWTEFSNQPQHF. The chain has TRBV6-1 and TRBJ1-5; possibly TRBD1 for D (6 bases). Germline V gene data show CDR1 as MNHNS and CDR2 as SASEGT. This CDR3 comprises 15 residues. Trimming cost V 8 bases and J 0 bases, with 14 bases left between them.

This clonotype was seen a few times. The chain couples TRBV28 to TRBJ2-2; no clear D. V gave up 6 bases and J gave up 5 bases, with 7 bases separating them. The CDR3 sequence is 12 residues long. The germline V gene has CDR1 MDHEN and CDR2 SYDVKM. CDR3 sequence (DNA): TGTGCCAGCAGACGGGCGACCGGGGAGCTGTTTTTT. Translating it yields CASRRATGELFF. The whole variable domain, filled in from reference TRBV28 and TRBJ2-2, reads DVKVTQSSRYLVKRTGEKVFLECVQDMDHENMFWYRQDPGLGLRLIYFSYDVKMKEKGDIPEGYSVSREKKERFSLILESASTNQTSMYLCASRRATGELFFGEGSRLTVL.

The rearrangement joins TRBV2 to TRBJ2-5; D tentatively fits TRBD1 or TRBD2 (5 bases each). Germline V gene data show CDR1 as SNHLY and CDR2 as FYNNEI. The CDR3 has 14 amino acids. The V end lost 1 base, the J end lost 7 bases, and 13 bases lay between the germline ends. CDR3 nucleotides: TGTGCCAGCAGTGAAGGGCAGGGAGCACGGACCCAGTACTTC. It yields the protein CASSEGQGARTQYF.

This clonotype was seen repeatedly, ten times or more. This chain joins TRBV7-2 and TRBJ2-1, with unresolved D. Trimming stripped 3 bases from V and 3 bases from J, with 3 bases between. The CDR3 has 12 amino acids. Germline CDR1 SGHTA, CDR2 FQGNSA. The chain's CDR3 is CASSFYYNEQFF. DNA of the CDR3: TGTGCCAGCAGCTTCTACTACAATGAGCAGTTCTTC.

This clonotype was detected many times. The chain couples TRBV6-6 to TRBJ2-2, with 11 nucleotides matching TRBD2. CDR3 size: 17 residues. The V segment lost 5 bases and the J segment 0 bases; nucleotides outside the gene matches: 5. CDR1 is MNHNY and CDR2 is SVGAGI in the germline V gene (reference sequence). The CDR3 loop is CASSTTSGGPNTGELFF. The DNA for the CDR3 is TGTGCCAGCAGTACCACTAGCGGGGGCCCGAACACCGGGGAGCTGTTTTTT.

This chain joins TRBV18 and TRBJ1-3, with no clear D. V was clipped by 4 bases and J by 6 bases, with 10 bases between them. Germline values: CDR1 KGHSH, CDR2 LQKENI. The CDR3 has 13 residues. The CDR3 protein is CASSLERKNTIYF. The DNA of the CDR3 is TGTGCCAGCTCACTAGAGAGGAAAAACACCATATATTTT.

The V call is TRBV20-1, the J call TRBJ1-1; maybe TRBD1 (6 bases). The CDR3 is made up of 14 amino acids. The V end was cut by 6 bases, the J end by 1 base, with 15 bases between. Germline CDR1 and CDR2: DFQATT and SNEGSKA (reference sequence). CDR3 sequence (DNA): TGCAGTGCCCCTCGACCAGGGGCGAACACTGAAGCTTTCTTT. Translating it yields CSAPRPGANTEAFF.

The DNA for the CDR3 is TGCAGCGTATCTTTCGAGGACAATGAGCAGTTCTTC. Translated, it gives CSVSFEDNEQFF. V is TRBV29-1 and J is TRBJ2-1, with D uncertain. The CDR3 runs 12 residues. Deletions cut 6 bases from V and 5 bases from J, with 11 bases between. Germline CDR1 SQVTM, CDR2 ANQGSEA.